This T cell receptor beta chain originates from a study of T cell changes during pregnancy in multiple sclerosis. Produced via immunoSEQ multiplex PCR; TCRdb's table is partial and in-frame only. This sample has under 70,000 clones, with approximately 92% found just once. Trimming shortened V by 0 bases and J by 6 bases, and 13 bases separated the two germline ends. Germline V lookup: CDR1 PRHDT, CDR2 FYEKMQ (reference sequence). The CDR3 runs 15 residues. This specimen consisted of peripheral blood, obtained in the third trimester of pregnancy. The V and J genes are TRBV13 and TRBJ2-3; D may be TRBD2 (6 bases). This TCR derives from a female donor in good health, enrolled as a control in a pregnancy study. CDR3 protein: CASSLGLAGGDTQYF. The CDR3 DNA reads TGTGCCAGCAGCTTAGGACTAGCCGGAGGGGATACGCAGTATTTT.